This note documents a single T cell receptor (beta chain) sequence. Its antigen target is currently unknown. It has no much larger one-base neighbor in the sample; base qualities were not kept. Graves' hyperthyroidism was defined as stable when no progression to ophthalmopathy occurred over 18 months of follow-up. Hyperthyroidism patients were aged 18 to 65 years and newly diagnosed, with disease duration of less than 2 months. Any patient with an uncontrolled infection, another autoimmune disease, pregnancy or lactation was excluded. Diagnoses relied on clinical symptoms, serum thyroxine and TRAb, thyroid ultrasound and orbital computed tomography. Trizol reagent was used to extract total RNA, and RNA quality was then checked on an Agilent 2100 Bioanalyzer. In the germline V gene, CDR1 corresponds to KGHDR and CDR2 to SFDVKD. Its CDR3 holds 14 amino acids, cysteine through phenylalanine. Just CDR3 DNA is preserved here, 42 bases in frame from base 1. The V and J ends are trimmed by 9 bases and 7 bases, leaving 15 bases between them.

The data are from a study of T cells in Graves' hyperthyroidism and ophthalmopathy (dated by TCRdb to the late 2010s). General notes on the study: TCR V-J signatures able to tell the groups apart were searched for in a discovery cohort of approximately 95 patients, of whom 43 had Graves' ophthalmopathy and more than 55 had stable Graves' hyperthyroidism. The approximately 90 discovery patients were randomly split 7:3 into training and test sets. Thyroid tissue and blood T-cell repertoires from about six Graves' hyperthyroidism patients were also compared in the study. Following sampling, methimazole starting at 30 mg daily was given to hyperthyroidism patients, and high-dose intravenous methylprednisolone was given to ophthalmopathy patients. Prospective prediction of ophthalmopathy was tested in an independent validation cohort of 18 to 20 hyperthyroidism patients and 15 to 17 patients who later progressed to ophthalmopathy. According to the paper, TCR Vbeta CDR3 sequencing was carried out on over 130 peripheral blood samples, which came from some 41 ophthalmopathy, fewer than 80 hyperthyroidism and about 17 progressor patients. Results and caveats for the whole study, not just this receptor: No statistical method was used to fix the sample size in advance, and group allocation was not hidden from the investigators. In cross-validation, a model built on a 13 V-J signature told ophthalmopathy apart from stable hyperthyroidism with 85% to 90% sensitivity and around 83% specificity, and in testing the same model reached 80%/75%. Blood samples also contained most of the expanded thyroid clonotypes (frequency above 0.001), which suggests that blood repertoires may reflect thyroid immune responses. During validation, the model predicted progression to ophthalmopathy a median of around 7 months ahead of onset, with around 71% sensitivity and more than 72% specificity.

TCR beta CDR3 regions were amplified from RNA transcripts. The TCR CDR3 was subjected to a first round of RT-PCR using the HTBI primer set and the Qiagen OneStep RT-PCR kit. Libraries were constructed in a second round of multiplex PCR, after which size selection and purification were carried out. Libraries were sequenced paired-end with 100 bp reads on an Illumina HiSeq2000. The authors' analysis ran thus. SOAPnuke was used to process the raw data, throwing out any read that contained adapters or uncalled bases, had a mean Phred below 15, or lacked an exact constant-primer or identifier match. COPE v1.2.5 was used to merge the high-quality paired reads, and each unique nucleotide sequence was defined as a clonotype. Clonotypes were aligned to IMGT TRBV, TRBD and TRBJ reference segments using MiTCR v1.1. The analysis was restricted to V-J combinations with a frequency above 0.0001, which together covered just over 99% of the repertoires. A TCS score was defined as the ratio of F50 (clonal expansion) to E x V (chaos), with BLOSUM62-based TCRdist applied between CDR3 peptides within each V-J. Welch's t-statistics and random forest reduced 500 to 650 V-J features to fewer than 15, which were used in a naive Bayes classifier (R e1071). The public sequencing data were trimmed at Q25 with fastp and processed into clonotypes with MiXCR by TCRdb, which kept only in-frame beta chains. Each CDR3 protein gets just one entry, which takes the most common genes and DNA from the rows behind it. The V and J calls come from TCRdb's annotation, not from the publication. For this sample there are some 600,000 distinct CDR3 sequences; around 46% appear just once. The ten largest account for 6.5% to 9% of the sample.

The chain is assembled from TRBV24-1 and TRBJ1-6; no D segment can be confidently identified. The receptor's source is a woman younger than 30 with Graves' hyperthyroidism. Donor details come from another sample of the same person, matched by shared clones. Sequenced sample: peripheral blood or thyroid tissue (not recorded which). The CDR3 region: CATGDRAGNSPLHF. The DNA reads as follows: TGTGCCACCGGGGATCGGGCAGGAAATTCACCCCTCCACTTT.